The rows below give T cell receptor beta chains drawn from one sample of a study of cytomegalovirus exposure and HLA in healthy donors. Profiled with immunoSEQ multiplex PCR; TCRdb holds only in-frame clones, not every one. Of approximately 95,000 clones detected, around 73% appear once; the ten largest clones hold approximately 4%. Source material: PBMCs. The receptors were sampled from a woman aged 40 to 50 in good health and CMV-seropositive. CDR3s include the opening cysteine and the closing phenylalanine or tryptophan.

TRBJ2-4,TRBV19,CASSLGQDKNIQYF
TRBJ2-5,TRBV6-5,CASRLPGGGEQYF
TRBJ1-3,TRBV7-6,CASSPRGPSSGNTIYF
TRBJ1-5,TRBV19,CASSTAGDNQPQHF
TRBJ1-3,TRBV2,CASSDVGTGNTIYF
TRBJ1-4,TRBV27,CASSKDRGGEKLFF
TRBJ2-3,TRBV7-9,CASSSAGLTDTQYF
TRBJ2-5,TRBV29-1,CSVGWTGGETQYF
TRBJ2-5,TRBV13,CASSLGGGGLETQYF
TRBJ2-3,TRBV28,CASSTLAGGITDTQYF
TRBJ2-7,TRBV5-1,CASSLGTLSYEQYF
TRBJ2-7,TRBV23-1,CASSQLNQANSYEQYF
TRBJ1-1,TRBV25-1,CASTGILMNTEAFF
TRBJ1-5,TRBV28,CASSSVREQNSNQPQHF
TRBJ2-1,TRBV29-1,CSVERTERNEQFF
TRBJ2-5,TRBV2,CAIPGMDSDQETQYF
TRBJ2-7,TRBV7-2,CASSLDGGTYEQYF
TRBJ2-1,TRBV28,CASSPSGVVYNEQFF
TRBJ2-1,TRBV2,CASSERREYEQFF
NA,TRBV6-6,CASSFAQGGSREQYF
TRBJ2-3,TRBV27,CASSQRLAATDTQYF
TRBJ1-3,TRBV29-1,CSVESAGGNTIYF
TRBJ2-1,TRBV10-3,CAISEVRANEQFF
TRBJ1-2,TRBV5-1,CASSLDRTPLANYGYTF
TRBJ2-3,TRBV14,CASSQNLGSTDTQYF
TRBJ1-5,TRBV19,CASTRTDSNQPQHF
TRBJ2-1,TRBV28,CASRGSASGIDMGYNEQFF
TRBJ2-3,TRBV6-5,CASSPGQGFTDTQYF
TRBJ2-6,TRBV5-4,CASSLQGIVSGANVLTF
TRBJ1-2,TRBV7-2,CASSFRERSRGYTF
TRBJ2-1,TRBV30,CAWRSTSGPYNEQFF
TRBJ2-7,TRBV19,CASSIRAGGDFYEQYF
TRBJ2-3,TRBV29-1,CSVPGGSADTQYF
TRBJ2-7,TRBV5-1,CASSLASEAYEQYF
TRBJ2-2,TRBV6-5,CASRPTGNTGELFF
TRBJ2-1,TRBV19,CASSRKGDSGRRNEQFF
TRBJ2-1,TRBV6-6,CASSRPPSGNNNEQFF
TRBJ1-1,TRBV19,CASSIYVNTEAFF
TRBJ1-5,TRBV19,CASSLGGGNQPQHF
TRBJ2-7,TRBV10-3,CAISESLAGGPQTYEQYF
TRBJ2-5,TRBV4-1,CASSRTGGETQYF
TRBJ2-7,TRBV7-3,CASSSTRAGEQYF
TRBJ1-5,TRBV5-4,CASSSDGGVGNQPQHF
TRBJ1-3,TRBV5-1,CASSPPTGTGNTIYF
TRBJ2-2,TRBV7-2,CASSLFPGGASTGELFF
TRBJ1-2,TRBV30,CAWSKRDRGFYGYTF
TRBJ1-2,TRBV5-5,CASSLKGAPPALLF